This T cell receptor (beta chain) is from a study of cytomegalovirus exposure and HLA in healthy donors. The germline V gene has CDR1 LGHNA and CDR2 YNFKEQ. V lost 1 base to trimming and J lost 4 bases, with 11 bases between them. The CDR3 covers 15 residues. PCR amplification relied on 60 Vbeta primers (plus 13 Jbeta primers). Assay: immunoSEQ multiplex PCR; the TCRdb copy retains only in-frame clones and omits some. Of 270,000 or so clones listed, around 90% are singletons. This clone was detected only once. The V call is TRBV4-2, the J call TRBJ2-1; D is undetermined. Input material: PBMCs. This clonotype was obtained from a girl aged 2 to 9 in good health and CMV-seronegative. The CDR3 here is CASSQVSESYNEQFF. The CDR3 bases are TGTGCCAGCAGCCAAGTATCAGAAAGTTACAATGAGCAGTTCTTC.